This T cell receptor (beta chain) was sequenced in a study of control samples from healthy donors and cancer patients. The CDR3 totals 13 residues. The V end lost 2 bases, the J end lost 5 bases, and 9 bases lay between the germline ends. The V gene's germline CDR1 is MDHEN and CDR2 SYDVKM. Method: immunoSEQ multiplex PCR; TCRdb's copy keeps in-frame clones and lacks some. Among about 170,000 clones listed, around 92% were seen once. Sequencing used blood. The TCR originated in a middle-aged woman in good health. V and J are TRBV28 and TRBJ1-2, with unresolved D. The CDR3 DNA is TGTGCCAGCAGTTTAAACAGCCAATATGGCTACACCTTC. The encoded protein is CASSLNSQYGYTF.